What follows describes a single TCR beta chain. Antigen unknown. Profiling relied on immunoSEQ multiplex PCR, and the TCRdb table lists in-frame clones only, not all of them. The sample consists of approximately 67,000 clones, around 80% of them appearing once. No culture or expansion preceded analysis of these blood cells. The data were taken from a study of neoadjuvant anti-PD-1 for oral cavity cancer. Study-wide findings and caveats: After neoadjuvant nivolumab, PBMC T cell clonality was significantly higher in non-responders than responders.

Germline V CDR1 and CDR2: MNHEY, SVGAGI. V shed 5 bases and J shed 5 bases, with 12 bases lying between them. The CDR3 has 13 amino acids. The sample here was PBMCs, taken before nivolumab (anti-PD-1) treatment. The chain links TRBV6-5 to TRBJ2-5; possible D gene TRBD2, 7 bases. This TCR derives from a person aged 40 to 85 with oral cavity squamous cell carcinoma. The CDR3 reads CASSKQGGETQYF. The CDR3 nucleotides are TGTGCCAGCAGTAAACAGGGAGGGGAGACCCAGTACTTC.